This TCR beta chain came from a study of human T cells and chemical hapten exposure (dated by TCRdb to the early 2020s). General notes on the study: For sensitization, 2% DPC in acetone was applied to an approximately 2 cm by approximately 2 cm area of upper inner arm skin. Patients additionally received weekly therapeutic DPC doses to the scalp throughout the approximately 24-week study period. Patch tests used Finn chambers with 0.01% DPC on the upper back, scored after 6 days by International Contact Dermatitis Research Group standards. Alopecia areata with under or over 50% scalp involvement, alopecia totalis and alopecia universalis were represented in the patient cohort, which was mostly female. Libraries were pooled for sequencing, and variation in per-sample TCR yields was attributed mainly to small differences in library volumes within the pool. The study tracked peripheral blood TCR repertoire changes in vivo during primary and secondary sensitization to the hapten diphenylcyclopropenone (DPC) in alopecia patients. Blood was sampled from patients pre-sensitization (week 0) and at 2, 6 and about 24 weeks after DPC sensitization. About 30 alopecia patients provided blood for TCR sequencing at one to four time points (pre-sensitization, 2, 6 and 24 weeks).

What the work shows at the level of the full study, not this receptor alone: Compared with pre-sensitization or healthy control sets, expanded TCRs formed significantly more large CDR3 similarity clusters, which is consistent with antigen-driven responses. The number of TCRs above 1 in 1000 frequency did not change with DPC sensitization; there was no evidence of global repertoire structure alterations. Because every patient had alopecia, a presumed autoimmune disease, the patients' immune response might differ from that of healthy individuals. After repeated subsampling, changes were observed in the strength of the expansion versus patch-test correlation and in the threshold at which the correlation became significant. A positive correlation was found between the number of PT1 expanded TCRs and patch test score, with significance reached at thresholds 8, 16 and 32 but not 4.

The library was generated by RACE. The sample was run on a NextSeq 500. During library preparation, unique molecular identifiers were attached to individual cDNA molecules so that TCRs could be counted quantitatively and reproducibly. Both TCR alpha and TCR beta chains were sequenced from each blood RNA sample. In the paper's pipeline: The median number of TCRs per sample was approximately 96,000, ranging from roughly 23,224 to 700,000. The Decombinator software suite was used to annotate the V, J and CDR3 of the TCR reads. To make PS versus PT1 abundance plots, every sample was subsampled to the same number of TCRs (28,000). Expanded TCRs were defined as absent before sensitization and observed at least eight times at the 2-week time point. Through fastp at Q25 and MiXCR, TCRdb rebuilt clones from the public reads, retaining in-frame beta chains. Every distinct CDR3 protein forms one entry, paired with its most common genes and DNA. These V and J calls are TCRdb output, not the study's own analysis. This sample holds a few hundred thousand distinct CDR3 sequences; about 6.3% were observed only once. Around 6.1% of the sample rests with the top ten.

The time point label for this specimen denotes: patch test 2, 6 weeks after DPC sensitization. Reading the label with the study, this specimen's treatment or condition is: therapeutic diphenylcyclopropenone sensitization with weekly scalp DPC. At every patch-test visit, the blood draw took place before the patch test was put on. To be eligible, patients had to be aged 18 to 70, diagnosed with alopecia and judged suitable for DPC therapy, while pregnant patients were excluded. Unfractionated whole blood was collected in Tempus Blood RNA tubes, and total RNA was extracted from that blood. This clonotype was seen a handful of times. Its recognized antigen is unknown. The record has no base qualities; no much larger clone is one base away. The TCR comes from a woman aged 18 to 35 with alopecia areata. Some clones in this sample may be carry-over from other donors' samples. The specimen was whole blood, collected in connection with sensitization to the hapten diphenylcyclopropenone (DPC).

This receptor has the CDR3 CASSQDLHPQETQYF. The sequenced DNA: TGCGCCAGCAGCCAAGATTTACACCCCCAAGAGACCCAGTACTTC. The sequence links TRBV4-3 to TRBJ2-5; the D gene remains uncertain. From cysteine to phenylalanine, the CDR3 is 15 amino acids long. CDR3 DNA is the only sequence kept; it has 45 bases, read in frame from the first base. The germline ends are 9 bases apart after V is trimmed by 0 bases and J by 1 base. According to the germline V gene, CDR1 reads LGHNA and CDR2 reads YSLEER.